This T cell receptor beta chain was captured by sequencing in a study of cytomegalovirus exposure and HLA in healthy donors. The CDR3 is 13 amino acids. 60 Vbeta and 13 Jbeta primers were used in PCR. Measured with immunoSEQ multiplex PCR; TCRdb has only the in-frame clones, and not every one. The sample yields some 200,000 clones, approximately 80% seen once. Study conclusions and caveats: In a later analysis, CMV-associated beta chains were mostly HLA-associated, it appeared. TCR beta sequences reportedly predicted the HLA-A and HLA-B alleles of most subjects accurately.

In regard to this clone: Its matching antigen is unknown.

The TCR originated in a man aged 45-65 years in good health and CMV-seronegative. Sequencing was carried out using PBMCs. The genes are TRBV21-1 and TRBJ2-7; no DNA check was done on the table's D call, TRBD2. TRBV21-1 is assigned pseudogene status. In DNA, the CDR3 is TGTGCCAGCAGCCCCCGGGACTCCTACGAGCAGTACTTC. Its protein is CASSPRDSYEQYF.